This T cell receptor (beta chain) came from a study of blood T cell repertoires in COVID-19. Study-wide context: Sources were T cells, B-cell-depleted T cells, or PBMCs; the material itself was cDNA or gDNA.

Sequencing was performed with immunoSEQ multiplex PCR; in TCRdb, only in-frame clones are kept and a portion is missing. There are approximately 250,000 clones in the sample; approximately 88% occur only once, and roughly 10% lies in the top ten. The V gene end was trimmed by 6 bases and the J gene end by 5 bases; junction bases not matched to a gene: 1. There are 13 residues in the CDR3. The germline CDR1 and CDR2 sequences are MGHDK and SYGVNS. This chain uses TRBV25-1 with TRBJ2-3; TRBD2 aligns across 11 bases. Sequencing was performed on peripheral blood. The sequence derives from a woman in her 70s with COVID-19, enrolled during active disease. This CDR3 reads CASRLAGGDTQYF. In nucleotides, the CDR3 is TGTGCCAGCAGGCTAGCGGGAGGAGATACGCAGTATTTT.